This TCR beta chain is drawn from a study of vaccination and CD4 T cells after COVID-19. About this clonotype: Its antigen is not known.

The CDR3 runs 16 residues. V lost 0 bases, J lost 0 bases, and 10 bases lay in between. Germline-derived CDR1 and CDR2 are SGHKS and YYEKEE (reference sequence). Once obtained from cultured CD4+ T cells, the DNA was sequenced using the Oncomine TCR Beta short-read assay. It was cultured CD4+ T cells from which genomic DNA was extracted. Each CDR3 protein gets one entry after TCRdb re-called the PCR reads with MiXCR. Among roughly 4,200 distinct CDR3 sequences, 21% were seen once, and the ten largest hold about a sixth. Treatment defined: approximately nine-day PBMC culture with coronavirus spike peptide pools or control peptides (ViraFEST assay).

The chain joins TRBV5-5 to TRBJ2-1; D might be TRBD1 (5 bases). The clonotype originates from a human donor who had recovered from COVID-19. The sample comprised CD4+ T cells from blood, cultured in vitro. CDR3 loop: CASSLAPRVSYNEQFF. The CDR3 DNA reads as TGTGCCAGCAGCTTGGCCCCCAGGGTCTCCTACAATGAGCAGTTCTTC.